This record covers a single TCR beta chain. This clone occurred a few times. It has no known antigen specificity. Base qualities were left out, and no much larger clone turns up one base away. The data were taken from a study of OX40 agonist ivuxolimab in advanced cancers. Regarding the study in general: Ivuxolimab, which targeted the costimulatory receptor OX40 (CD134), was an agonistic, fully human IgG2 monoclonal antibody. Among the roughly 50 dose-escalation patients, roughly 20 had hepatocellular carcinoma, 15 or so melanoma, 9 renal cell carcinoma and 9 head and neck cancer. Partial responses were achieved by three dose-escalation patients, of whom one had hepatocellular carcinoma and two had cutaneous melanoma. In the dose-escalation cohort, approximately 82% of patients were male, and the mean age was roughly 60 years with a range of about 20 to 90. Intravenous ivuxolimab was administered to patients every 2 weeks at six dose levels: 0.01, 0.1, 0.3, 1.5, 3 and 10 mg/kg. Peripheral TCRbeta sequencing aimed to test whether ivuxolimab altered TCR sequence diversity and caused clonal T-cell expansion. Prior anti-PD-1, anti-PD-L1 or anti-CTLA-4 therapy was permitted, and about 40% of dose-escalation patients had received checkpoint inhibitors. The paper reports the monotherapy dose-escalation portion (N of about 56 patients) of the phase I ivuxolimab trial. Study-wide conclusions, independent of this receptor: In the 0.1-3.0 mg/kg groups, partial responders were among the patients with the lowest normalized peripheral clonal expansion, particularly in CD8+ T cells. At doses of 0.1 to 3.0 mg/kg, clonal expansion of both CD4+ and CD8+ blood T cells was observed from baseline to week 6. The antigen specificity of the clonally expanded peripheral T cells was not determined. Low levels of normalized T-cell clonal expansion were also seen in some patients who did not respond. After ivuxolimab, expanded clones were on average more numerous among CD8+ T cells than among CD4+ T cells.

For sequencing of the TCRbeta CDR3 region, genomic DNA was extracted from the sorted cells. The immunoSEQ Assay was used to sequence the TCRbeta CDR3 regions. TCRdb carries this immuneACCESS record with in-frame sequences only. Its versions omit some clonotypes, under half of them owing to an unresolved V gene in the studies checked, with the rest unexplained. The sample yields over 150,000 clones; approximately 94% were counted once. The top ten clones comprise 0.3% to 0.35% of the sample. CDR1 and CDR2 were assigned from the germline V gene (reference sequence) as GTSNPN and SVGIG. From the cysteine up to the phenylalanine, the CDR3 has a length of 13 residues. The entry retains the CDR3 DNA only, 39 bases that are in frame from base 1. V lost 3 bases and J lost 5 bases, and the count of bases not matched to a germline gene is 3. Patients with a history of autoimmune disease or receiving systemic immunosuppression were excluded from the trial. Peripheral blood for TCR sequencing was drawn from every dose cohort at baseline, at cycle 4 day 1 and at cycle 7 day 1. The samples were taken from a phase I, first-in-human, multicenter, open-label dose-escalation trial of ivuxolimab. The trial enrolled adults with locally advanced or metastatic head and neck squamous cell, hepatocellular, melanoma or renal cell carcinoma. Before TCR sequencing, CD4+ and CD8+ T cells were separately sorted from peripheral blood.

The sample was CD4+ or CD8+ T cells sorted from blood, taken in a trial of the OX40 agonist ivuxolimab. Recombination linked TRBV30 to TRBJ2-4; TRBD1 aligns with 8 central bases. The TCR originated in an adult with an advanced solid tumor such as melanoma, head and neck, liver or kidney cancer. The DNA reads as follows: TGTGCCTGGAGGCAGGACAGGGAAAACATTCAGTACTTC. This sequence encodes CAWRQDRENIQYF.